The rows below give T cell receptor beta chains drawn from one sample of a study of blood T cells in healthy people across ages. TCRdb reprocessed the 5' RACE reads via MiXCR and lists one record per CDR3 protein. The sample lists about 830,000 distinct CDR3 sequences, 55% to 65% occurring once. The sequenced sample consisted of blood. These receptors originate from a young man in good health. Both conserved end residues are part of each CDR3. Each record gives: V gene, J gene, D gene, clone size, CDR3 DNA, CDR3 protein. The D gene is left open where the match is weak. Clone size is given for some rows only: seen once, a few or many times, or a class if the clone is expanded.

v_call: TRBV4-3
j_call: TRBJ2-1
d_call: TRBD2
clone_size: .
cdr3_nt: TGCGCCAGCAGCCTCAAACGAGCTAGCGGACACAATGAGCAGTTCTTC
cdr3_aa: CASSLKRASGHNEQFF

v_call: TRBV7-2
j_call: TRBJ1-2
d_call: .
clone_size: .
cdr3_nt: TGTGCCAGCAGTGTAGCCCAGGGGACCGACTATGGCTACACCTTC
cdr3_aa: CASSVAQGTDYGYTF

v_call: TRBV5-1
j_call: TRBJ2-1
d_call: TRBD1
clone_size: few
cdr3_nt: TGCGCCAGCAGCTCGCAAAGGTGGGACAGTAGAATCAAACTTGTCCATGAGCAGTTCTTC
cdr3_aa: CASSSQRWDSRIKLVHEQFF

v_call: TRBV6-1
j_call: TRBJ1-1
d_call: .
clone_size: .
cdr3_nt: TGTGCCAGCACCTTGAAGGGGCCCCACACTGAAGCTTTCTTT
cdr3_aa: CASTLKGPHTEAFF

v_call: TRBV6-1
j_call: TRBJ1-2
d_call: .
clone_size: .
cdr3_nt: TGTGCCAGCAGTGACAGGTTTTATGGCTACACCTTC
cdr3_aa: CASSDRFYGYTF

v_call: TRBV5-1
j_call: TRBJ2-6
d_call: .
clone_size: .
cdr3_nt: TGCGCCAGCAGCTTAGGCCAATTGGGTGGGGCCAACGTCCTGACTTTC
cdr3_aa: CASSLGQLGGANVLTF

v_call: TRBV20-1
j_call: TRBJ2-7
d_call: TRBD1
clone_size: .
cdr3_nt: TGCAGTGCTCCCAAACAGGGGGAGGCCTACGAGCAGTACTTC
cdr3_aa: CSAPKQGEAYEQYF

v_call: TRBV5-5
j_call: TRBJ1-1
d_call: .
clone_size: .
cdr3_nt: TGTGCCAGCAGCTTTCAGGTTTTCGAAGCTTTCTTT
cdr3_aa: CASSFQVFEAFF

v_call: TRBV5-1
j_call: TRBJ2-1
d_call: .
clone_size: once
cdr3_nt: TGCGCCAGCAGCTTGGTTAAATTGGGACCTATTTACAATGAGCAGTTCTTC
cdr3_aa: CASSLVKLGPIYNEQFF

v_call: TRBV6-2/TRBV6-3
j_call: TRBJ2-7
d_call: .
clone_size: .
cdr3_nt: TGTGCCAGCAGCGACCCGGGGCAGGGCCCCTACGAGCAGTACTTC
cdr3_aa: CASSDPGQGPYEQYF

v_call: TRBV29-1
j_call: TRBJ2-2
d_call: .
clone_size: .
cdr3_nt: TGCAGCGTTGACTCCGAGGGGATGACCGGGGAGCTGTTTTTT
cdr3_aa: CSVDSEGMTGELFF

v_call: TRBV6-5
j_call: TRBJ2-1
d_call: TRBD2
clone_size: .
cdr3_nt: TGTGCCAGCAGTTACGGATCAGCGGGGGGGTTTTACAATGAGCAGTTCTTC
cdr3_aa: CASSYGSAGGFYNEQFF

v_call: TRBV12-1
j_call: TRBJ2-3
d_call: .
clone_size: once
cdr3_nt: TGTGCCAGCAGCTTCGAGGGGCACCCCACAGATACGCAGTATTTT
cdr3_aa: CASSFEGHPTDTQYF

v_call: TRBV4-3
j_call: TRBJ1-6
d_call: TRBD1
clone_size: .
cdr3_nt: TGCGCCAGCAGCCAAACAGGGGGCTGGAATTCACCCCTCCACTTT
cdr3_aa: CASSQTGGWNSPLHF

v_call: TRBV5-5
j_call: TRBJ2-1
d_call: .
clone_size: .
cdr3_nt: TGTGTCAGCAGCTTAAAAAACAATGAGCAGTTCTTC
cdr3_aa: CVSSLKNNEQFF

v_call: TRBV7-2
j_call: TRBJ2-1
d_call: .
clone_size: .
cdr3_nt: TGTGCCAGCAGCCAAGGGGGCGGGGGTCGCTACAATGAGCAGTTCTTC
cdr3_aa: CASSQGGGGRYNEQFF

v_call: TRBV20-1
j_call: TRBJ2-7
d_call: .
clone_size: .
cdr3_nt: TGCAGTGCCCCCAAGGGCGTGGGGGCTTACGAGCAGTACTTC
cdr3_aa: CSAPKGVGAYEQYF

v_call: TRBV5-4
j_call: TRBJ2-3
d_call: .
clone_size: .
cdr3_nt: TGTGCCAGCAGCTCCCTACCCACAGATACGCAGTATTTT
cdr3_aa: CASSSLPTDTQYF

v_call: TRBV9
j_call: TRBJ2-1
d_call: .
clone_size: few
cdr3_nt: TGTGCCAGCAGTGGAATGGGGGGCGACTCCTACAATGAGCAGTTCTTC
cdr3_aa: CASSGMGGDSYNEQFF

v_call: TRBV12-3/TRBV12-4
j_call: TRBJ2-7
d_call: .
clone_size: .
cdr3_nt: TGTGCCAGCAGTTGGGCCCCACCCTCAACCGAGCAGTACTTC
cdr3_aa: CASSWAPPSTEQYF

v_call: TRBV27
j_call: TRBJ2-1
d_call: .
clone_size: .
cdr3_nt: TGTGCCAGCAGGGGGCAGGCCTACTACAATGAGCAGTTCTTC
cdr3_aa: CASRGQAYYNEQFF

v_call: TRBV12-3/TRBV12-4
j_call: TRBJ1-3
d_call: TRBD1
clone_size: .
cdr3_nt: TGTGCCAGCAGCAGGACAGGGGCTGGAAACACCATATATTTT
cdr3_aa: CASSRTGAGNTIYF

v_call: TRBV7-6
j_call: TRBJ1-2
d_call: .
clone_size: once
cdr3_nt: TGTGCCAGCAGCCGTTGGATCGGACGTAAGGCGATGGGGGGCTACACCTTC
cdr3_aa: CASSRWIGRKAMGGYTF

v_call: TRBV27
j_call: TRBJ2-7
d_call: TRBD2
clone_size: .
cdr3_nt: TGTGCCAGCAGCCAGCCCCTAGCGGGGGGTACCCACGAGCAGTACTTC
cdr3_aa: CASSQPLAGGTHEQYF

v_call: TRBV29-1
j_call: TRBJ2-1
d_call: .
clone_size: .
cdr3_nt: TGCAGCGTTGACAGGGGCGGGTACAATGAGCAGTTCTTC
cdr3_aa: CSVDRGGYNEQFF

v_call: TRBV4-3
j_call: TRBJ1-1
d_call: .
clone_size: .
cdr3_nt: TGCGCCAGCAGCCAAGTTAGACAGAACACTGAAGCTTTCTTT
cdr3_aa: CASSQVRQNTEAFF

v_call: TRBV6-2/TRBV6-3
j_call: TRBJ1-5
d_call: .
clone_size: once
cdr3_nt: TGTGCCAGCAGTTACGTTATGGCGTCGGAGGCCCGAAAGGACAATCAGCCCCAGCATTTT
cdr3_aa: CASSYVMASEARKDNQPQHF

v_call: TRBV12-3/TRBV12-4
j_call: TRBJ2-3
d_call: .
clone_size: .
cdr3_nt: TGTGCCAGCAGTTTTGGGACGTACACAGATACGCAGTATTTT
cdr3_aa: CASSFGTYTDTQYF

v_call: TRBV11-2
j_call: TRBJ2-7
d_call: .
clone_size: .
cdr3_nt: TGTGCCAGCAGCTTAAATCCCCCCCAGAGCTCCTACAATGAGCAGTACTTC
cdr3_aa: CASSLNPPQSSYNEQYF

v_call: TRBV12-3/TRBV12-4
j_call: TRBJ2-5
d_call: TRBD2
clone_size: .
cdr3_nt: TGTGCCAGCAGATCACTAGCGGGGGACCAAGAGACCCAGTACTTC
cdr3_aa: CASRSLAGDQETQYF

v_call: TRBV4-3
j_call: TRBJ2-6
d_call: .
clone_size: .
cdr3_nt: TGCGCCAGCAGCCCCTCCATGATTCCTGGGGCCAACGTCCTGACTTTC
cdr3_aa: CASSPSMIPGANVLTF

v_call: TRBV7-2
j_call: TRBJ2-3
d_call: .
clone_size: once
cdr3_nt: TGTGCCAGCAGCTCAGTATATAGCACAGATACGCAGTATTTT
cdr3_aa: CASSSVYSTDTQYF

v_call: TRBV7-8
j_call: TRBJ2-1
d_call: .
clone_size: once
cdr3_nt: TGTGCCAGCAGCTTAGGAGCGTCTTTTGGGCAGGGGCCGTACAATGAGCAGTTCTTC
cdr3_aa: CASSLGASFGQGPYNEQFF